This TCR beta chain was obtained from a study of cytomegalovirus exposure and HLA in healthy donors. Study details: Drawn from HLA-typed donors, tens of millions of unique TCRs were held in an early data release. Study-wide points: Productive status was seen about 90% or about 30% of the time for most TCR beta V segments in an earlier analysis.

The study ran its PCR with 60 Vbeta and 13 Jbeta primers. Profiled with immunoSEQ multiplex PCR; TCRdb holds only in-frame clones, not every one. The data hold roughly 130,000 clones, with about 8.5% observed a single time. This clone showed up just a few times. Its antigen remains unidentified. Nominally healthy donors provided the samples, though records likely missed some immune exposures. This CDR3 is 15 amino acids long. V gave up 5 bases and J gave up 2 bases, with 16 bases separating them. Per germline, CDR1 LNHNV and CDR2 YYDKDF (reference sequence). The chain carries TRBV15 and TRBJ2-7; D is perhaps TRBD2 (5 bases). This receptor was identified in a man in his forties or fifties in good health and CMV-seronegative. Input material: PBMCs. Here the CDR3 reads CATSEERELTYEQYF. CDR3 nucleotides: TGTGCCACCAGCGAGGAGAGGGAATTGACCTACGAGCAGTACTTC.